These T cell receptor beta chains were read from a single sample in a study of vaccination effects on CD4 cells after COVID-19. No cognate antigen is known for these TCRs. The repertoire was sequenced with immunoSEQ multiplex PCR; TCRdb's copy has only in-frame clones and lacks some. The sample holds about 22,000 clones, roughly four fifths seen once. The input for sequencing was CD4+ T cells from PBMCs cultured with SARS-CoV-2 spike peptides, taken before COVID-19 vaccination. The receptors come from a human donor who had a prior SARS-CoV-2 infection. The conserved cysteine and the conserved F or W are not part of the CDR3 here. The order of the fields is D gene, CDR3 length, V gene, J gene, CDR3 protein. The D gene is left open where the match is weak.

>TRBD1|12|TRBV5-4|TRBJ2-5
ASSSGTAQETQY
>-|13|TRBV9|TRBJ1-6
ASSFTGLGGSPLH
>-|10|TRBV3-1/TRBV3-2|TRBJ2-5
ASSQEEETQY
>-|12|TRBV2|TRBJ1-1
ASRQGKMNTEAF
>-|10|TRBV7-8|TRBJ2-6
ASTRRANVLT
>-|10|TRBV28|TRBJ1-2
ASSQLNYGYT
>-|11|TRBV30|TRBJ1-6
AWKVDYNSPLH
>-|13|TRBV18|TRBJ1-1
ASSPGGALNTEAF
>-|13|TRBV7-2|TRBJ2-3
ASRLGIAGTDTQY
>TRBD1|12|TRBV5-8|TRBJ2-7
ASSRDRGIYEQY
>-|11|TRBV5-4|TRBJ1-4
ASSRTENEKLF